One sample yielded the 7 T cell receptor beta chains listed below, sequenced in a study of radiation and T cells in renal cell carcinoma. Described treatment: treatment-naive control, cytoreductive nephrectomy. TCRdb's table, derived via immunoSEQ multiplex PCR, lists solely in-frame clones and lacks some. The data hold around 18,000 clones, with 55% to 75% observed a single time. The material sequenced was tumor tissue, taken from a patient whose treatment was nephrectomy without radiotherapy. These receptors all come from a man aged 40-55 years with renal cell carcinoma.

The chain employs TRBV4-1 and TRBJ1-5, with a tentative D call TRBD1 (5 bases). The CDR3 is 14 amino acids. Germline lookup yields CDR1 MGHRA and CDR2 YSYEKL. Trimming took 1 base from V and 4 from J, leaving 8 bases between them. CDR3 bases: TGCGCCAGCAGCCAAGGGGACTCGAATCAGCCCCAGCATTTT. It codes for CASSQGDSNQPQHF.

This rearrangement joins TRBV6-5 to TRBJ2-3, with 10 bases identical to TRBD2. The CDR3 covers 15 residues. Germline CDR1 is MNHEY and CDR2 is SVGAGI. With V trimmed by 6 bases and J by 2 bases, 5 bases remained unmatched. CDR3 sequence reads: CASSPTSGDTDTQYF. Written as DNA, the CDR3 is TGTGCCAGCAGCCCAACTAGCGGGGACACAGATACGCAGTATTTT.

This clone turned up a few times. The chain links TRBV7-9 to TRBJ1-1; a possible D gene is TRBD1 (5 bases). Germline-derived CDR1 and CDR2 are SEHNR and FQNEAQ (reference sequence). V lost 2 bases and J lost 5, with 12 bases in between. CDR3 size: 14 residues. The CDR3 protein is CASSLQGSNTEAFF. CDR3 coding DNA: TGTGCCAGCAGCTTACAGGGTAGTAATACTGAAGCTTTCTTT.

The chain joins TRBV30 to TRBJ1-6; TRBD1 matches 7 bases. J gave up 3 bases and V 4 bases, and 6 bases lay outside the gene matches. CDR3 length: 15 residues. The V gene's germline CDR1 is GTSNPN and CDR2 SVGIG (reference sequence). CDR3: CAWTAGQNYNSPLHF. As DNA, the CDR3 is TGTGCCTGGACCGCGGGACAGAACTATAATTCACCCCTCCACTTT.

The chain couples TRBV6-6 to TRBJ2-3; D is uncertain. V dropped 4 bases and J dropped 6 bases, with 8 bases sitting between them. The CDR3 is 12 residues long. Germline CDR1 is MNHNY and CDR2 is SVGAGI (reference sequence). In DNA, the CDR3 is TGTGCCAGCAGTTGGGTAGAGGATACGCAGTATTTT. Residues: CASSWVEDTQYF.

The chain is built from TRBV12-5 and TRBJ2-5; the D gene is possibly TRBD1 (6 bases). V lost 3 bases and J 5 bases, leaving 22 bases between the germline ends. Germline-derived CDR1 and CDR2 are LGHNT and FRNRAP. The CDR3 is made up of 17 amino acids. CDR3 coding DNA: TGTGCTAGTGGTTTAGGCCCCGGGTCCGGACAGCATGAGACCCAGTACTTC. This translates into CASGLGPGSGQHETQYF. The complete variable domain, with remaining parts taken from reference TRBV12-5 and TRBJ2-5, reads DARVTQTPRHKVTEMGQEVTMRCQPILGHNTVFWYRQTMMQGLELLAYFRNRAPLDDSGMPKDRFSAEMPDATLATLKIQPSEPRDSAVYFCASGLGPGSGQHETQYFGPGTRLLVL.

The CDR3 protein is CASTEGETQYF. As DNA, the CDR3 is TGTGCCAGCACCGAGGGAGAGACCCAGTACTTC. The chain couples TRBV7-2 to TRBJ2-5, with D tentatively TRBD2 (5 bases). CDR1 SGHTA and CDR2 FQGNSA come from the germline V gene. CDR3 length equals 11 residues. The ends were cut back, 7 bases at V and 4 bases at J, with 7 bases in the middle.